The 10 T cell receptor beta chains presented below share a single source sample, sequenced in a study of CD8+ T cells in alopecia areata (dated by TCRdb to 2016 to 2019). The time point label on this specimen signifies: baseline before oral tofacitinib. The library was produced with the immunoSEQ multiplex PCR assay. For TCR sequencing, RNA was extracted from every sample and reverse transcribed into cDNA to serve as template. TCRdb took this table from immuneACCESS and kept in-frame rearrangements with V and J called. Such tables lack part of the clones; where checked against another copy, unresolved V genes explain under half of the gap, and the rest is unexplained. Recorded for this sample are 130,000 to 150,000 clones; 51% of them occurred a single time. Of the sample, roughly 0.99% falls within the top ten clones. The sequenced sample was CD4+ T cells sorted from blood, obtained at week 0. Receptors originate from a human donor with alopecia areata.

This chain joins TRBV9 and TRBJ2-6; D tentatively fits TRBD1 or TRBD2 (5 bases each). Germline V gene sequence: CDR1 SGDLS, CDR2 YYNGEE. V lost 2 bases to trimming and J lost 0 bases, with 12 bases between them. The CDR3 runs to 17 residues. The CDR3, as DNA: TGTGCCAGCAGCGTGAGAGAGGGACGCTCTGGGGCCAACGTCCTGACTTTC. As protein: CASSVREGRSGANVLTF.

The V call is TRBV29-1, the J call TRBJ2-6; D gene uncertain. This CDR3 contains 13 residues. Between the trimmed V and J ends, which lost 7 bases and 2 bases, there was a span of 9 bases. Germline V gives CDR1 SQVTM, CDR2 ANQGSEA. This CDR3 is CSGEVPGANVLTF. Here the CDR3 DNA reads TGCAGCGGCGAAGTCCCTGGGGCCAACGTCCTGACTTTC.

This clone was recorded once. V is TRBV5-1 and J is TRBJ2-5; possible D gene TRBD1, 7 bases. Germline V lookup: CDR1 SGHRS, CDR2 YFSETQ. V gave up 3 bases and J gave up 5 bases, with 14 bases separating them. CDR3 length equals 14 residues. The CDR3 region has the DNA TGCGCCAGCAGCTACGGAGGGGGCTCGGAGACCCAGTACTTC. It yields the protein CASSYGGGSETQYF. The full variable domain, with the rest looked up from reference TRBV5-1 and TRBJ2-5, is KAGVTQTPRYLIKTRGQQVTLSCSPISGHRSVSWYQQTPGQGLQFLFEYFSETQRNKGNFPGRFSGRQFSNSRSEMNVSTLELGDSALYLCASSYGGGSETQYFGPGTRLLVL.

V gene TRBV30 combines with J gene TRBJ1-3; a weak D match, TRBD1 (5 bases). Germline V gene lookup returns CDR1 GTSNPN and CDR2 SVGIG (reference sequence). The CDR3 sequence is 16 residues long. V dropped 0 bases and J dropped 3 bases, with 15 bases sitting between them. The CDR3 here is CAWSVGGGIGGNTIYF. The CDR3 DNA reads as TGTGCCTGGAGTGTAGGCGGGGGAATTGGTGGAAACACCATATATTTT.

The CDR3 protein is CASSSTGAHGYTF. Written as DNA, the CDR3 is TGTGCCAGCAGCTCGACAGGGGCGCATGGCTACACCTTC. The rearrangement uses TRBV7-2 and TRBJ1-2; 8 positions agree with TRBD1. V lost 4 bases, J lost 6 bases, and 4 bases stayed unmatched. The CDR3 extends over 13 amino acids. CDR1 is SGHTA, CDR2 FQGNSA, per germline.

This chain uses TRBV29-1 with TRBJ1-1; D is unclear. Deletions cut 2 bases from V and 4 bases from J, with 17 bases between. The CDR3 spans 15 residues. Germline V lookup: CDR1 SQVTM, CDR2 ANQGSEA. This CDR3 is CSVENWAGLGTEAFF. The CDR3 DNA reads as TGCAGCGTTGAAAATTGGGCAGGTCTGGGCACTGAAGCTTTCTTT.

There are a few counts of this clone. CDR3 loop: CAWSVRTEQPQHF. CDR3 nucleotides: TGTGCCTGGAGTGTACGAACGGAGCAGCCCCAGCATTTT. This chain links TRBV30 with TRBJ1-5; D is uncertain. The CDR3 totals 13 residues. Trimming took off 0 bases at V and 7 bases at J, with 10 bases between the two ends. Germline V gene lookup returns CDR1 GTSNPN and CDR2 SVGIG (reference sequence).

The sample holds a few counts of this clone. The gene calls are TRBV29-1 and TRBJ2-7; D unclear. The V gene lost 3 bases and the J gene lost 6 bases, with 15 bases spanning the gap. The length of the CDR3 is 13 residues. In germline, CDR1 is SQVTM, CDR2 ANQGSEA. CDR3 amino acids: CSVEDARWAEQYF. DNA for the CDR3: TGCAGCGTTGAGGACGCACGATGGGCCGAGCAGTACTTC.

CDR3 bases: TGTGCCATCAGTGAGTCCATGGGTGAAGGGAAGGGTAGAAACGCTGGGGCCAACGTCCTGACTTTC. The encoded protein is CAISESMGEGKGRNAGANVLTF. The chain employs TRBV10-3 and TRBJ2-6; D remains ambiguous. The V gene's germline CDR1 is ENHRY and CDR2 SYGVKD. V shed 0 bases and J shed 2 bases, with 26 bases lying between them. This CDR3 spans 22 amino acids.

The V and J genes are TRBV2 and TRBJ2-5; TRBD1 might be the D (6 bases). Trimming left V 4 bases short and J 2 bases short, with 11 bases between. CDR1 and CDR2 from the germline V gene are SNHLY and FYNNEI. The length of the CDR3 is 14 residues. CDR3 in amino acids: CASSVGGYQETQYF. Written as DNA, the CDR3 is TGTGCCAGCAGTGTTGGGGGCTATCAAGAGACCCAGTACTTC. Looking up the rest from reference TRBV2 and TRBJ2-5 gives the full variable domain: EPEVTQTPSHQVTQMGQEVILRCVPISNHLYFYWYRQILGQKVEFLVSFYNNEISEKSEIFDDQFSVERPDGSNFTLKIRSTKLEDSAMYFCASSVGGYQETQYFGPGTRLLVL.